The clone carrying this TCR beta chain occurred a few times. This entry belongs to a study of early T cells in non-severe SARS-CoV-2 infection. The CDR3 runs 15 residues. Looked up from germline, CDR1 is SGHAT and CDR2 is FQNNGV. Between the trimmed V and J ends, which lost 0 bases and 2 bases, there was a span of 11 bases. TCRdb independently ran MiXCR on the 5' RACE reads; one entry per CDR3 protein. This table holds some 100,000 distinct CDR3 sequences, roughly 15% found once. The chain couples TRBV11-2 to TRBJ2-7; D gene unclear. The sequenced sample was whole blood. This receptor was identified in an adult who was a healthcare worker with PCR-confirmed SARS-CoV-2 infection or an uninfected control (not recorded which). CDR3 loop: CASSLEGIRTYEQYV. The CDR3 DNA follows: TGTGCCAGCAGCTTAGAAGGGATTCGCACCTACGAGCAGTACGTC.